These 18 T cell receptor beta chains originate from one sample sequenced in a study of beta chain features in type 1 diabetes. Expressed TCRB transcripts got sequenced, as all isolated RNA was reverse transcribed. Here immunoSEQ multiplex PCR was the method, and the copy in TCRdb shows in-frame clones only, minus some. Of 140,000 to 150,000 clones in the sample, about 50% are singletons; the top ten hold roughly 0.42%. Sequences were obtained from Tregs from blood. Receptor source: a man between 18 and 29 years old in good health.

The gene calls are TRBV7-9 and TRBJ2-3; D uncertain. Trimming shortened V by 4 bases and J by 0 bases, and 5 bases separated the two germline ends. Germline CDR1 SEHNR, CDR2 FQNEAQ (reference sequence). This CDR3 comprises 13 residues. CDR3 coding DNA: TGTGCCAGCAGCTCGACTAGCACAGATACGCAGTATTTT. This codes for CASSSTSTDTQYF.

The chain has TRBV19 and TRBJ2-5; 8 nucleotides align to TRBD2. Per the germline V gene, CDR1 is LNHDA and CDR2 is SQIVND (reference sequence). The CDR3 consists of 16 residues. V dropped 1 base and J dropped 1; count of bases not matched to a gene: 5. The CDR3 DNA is TGTGCCAGTAGTATAGTGGCTAGCGGGTCCCAAGAGACCCAGTACTTC. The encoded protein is CASSIVASGSQETQYF.

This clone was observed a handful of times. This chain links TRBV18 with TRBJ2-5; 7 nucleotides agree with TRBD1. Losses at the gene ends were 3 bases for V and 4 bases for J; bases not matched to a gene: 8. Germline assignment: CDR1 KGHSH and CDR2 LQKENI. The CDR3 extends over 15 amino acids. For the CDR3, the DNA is TGTGCCAGCTCACCCCGCGGACAGGCCGGAGAGACCCAGTACTTC. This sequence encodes CASSPRGQAGETQYF.

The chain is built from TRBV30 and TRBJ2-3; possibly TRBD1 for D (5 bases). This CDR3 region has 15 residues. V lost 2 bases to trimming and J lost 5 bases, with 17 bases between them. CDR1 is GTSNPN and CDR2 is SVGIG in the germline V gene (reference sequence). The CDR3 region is CAWSFLGPTLDTQYF. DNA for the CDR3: TGTGCCTGGAGTTTTTTGGGGCCAACCCTAGATACGCAGTATTTT. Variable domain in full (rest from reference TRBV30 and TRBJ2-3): SQTIHQWPATLVQPVGSPLSLECTVEGTSNPNLYWYRQAAGRGLQLLFYSVGIGQISSEVPQNLSASRPQDRQFILSSKKLLLSDSGFYLCAWSFLGPTLDTQYFGPGTRLTVL.

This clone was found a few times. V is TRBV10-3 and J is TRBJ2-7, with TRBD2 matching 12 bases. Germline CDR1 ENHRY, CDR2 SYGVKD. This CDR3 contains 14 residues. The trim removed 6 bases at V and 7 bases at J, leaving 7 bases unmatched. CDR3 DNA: TGTGCCATCAGGGCTAGCGGGGGGGCCGGTGAGCAGTACTTC. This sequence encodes CAIRASGGAGEQYF.

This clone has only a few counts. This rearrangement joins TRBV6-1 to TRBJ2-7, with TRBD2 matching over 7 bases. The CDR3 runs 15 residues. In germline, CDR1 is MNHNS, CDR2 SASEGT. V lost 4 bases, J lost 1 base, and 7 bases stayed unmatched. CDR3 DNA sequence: TGTGCCAGCAGTGCCTCGATTAGCGGGTCCTACGAGCAGTACTTC. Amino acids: CASSASISGSYEQYF.

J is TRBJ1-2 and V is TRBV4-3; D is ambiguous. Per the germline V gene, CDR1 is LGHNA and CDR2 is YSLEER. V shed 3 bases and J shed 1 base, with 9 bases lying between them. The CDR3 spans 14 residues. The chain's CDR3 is CASSHYGDNYGYTF. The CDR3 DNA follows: TGCGCCAGCAGCCATTACGGGGATAACTATGGCTACACCTTC.

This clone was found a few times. This CDR3 reads CASSESTGVDSNYGYTF. For the CDR3, the DNA is TGTGCCAGCAGTGAGTCAACAGGGGTGGACTCTAACTATGGCTACACCTTC. The chain combines TRBV28 with TRBJ1-2; 7 positions match TRBD1. The length of the CDR3 is 17 residues. Germline V gives CDR1 MDHEN, CDR2 SYDVKM. The trim removed 5 bases at V and 0 bases at J, leaving 12 bases unmatched.

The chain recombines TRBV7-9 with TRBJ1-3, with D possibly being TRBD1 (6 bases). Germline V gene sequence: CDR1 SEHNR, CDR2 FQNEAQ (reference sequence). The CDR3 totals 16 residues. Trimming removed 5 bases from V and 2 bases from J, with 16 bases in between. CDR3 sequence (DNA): TGTGCCAGCAGCCTATCCGGGGGGCAGGCTGGAAACACCATATATTTT. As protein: CASSLSGGQAGNTIYF.

CDR3 protein: CASSTQGGAEAFF. CDR3 DNA: TGTGCCAGCAGCACCCAGGGCGGAGCTGAAGCTTTCTTT. The rearrangement uses TRBV7-2 and TRBJ1-1; the D gene is possibly TRBD1 (5 bases). The V end lost 5 bases, the J end lost 6 bases, and 13 bases lay between the germline ends. Germline lookup yields CDR1 SGHTA and CDR2 FQGNSA. This CDR3 region has 13 residues. Together with reference TRBV7-2 and TRBJ1-1, the CDR3 gives the full variable domain: GAGVSQSPSNKVTEKGKDVELRCDPISGHTALYWYRQSLGQGLEFLIYFQGNSAPDKSGLPSDRFSAERTGGSVSTLTIQRTQQEDSAVYLCASSTQGGAEAFFGQGTRLTVV.

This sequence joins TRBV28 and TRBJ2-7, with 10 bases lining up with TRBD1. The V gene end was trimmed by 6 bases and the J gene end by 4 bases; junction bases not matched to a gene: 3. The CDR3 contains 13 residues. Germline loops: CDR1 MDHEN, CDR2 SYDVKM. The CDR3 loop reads CASRPGQGYEQYF. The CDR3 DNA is TGTGCCAGCAGGCCGGGACAGGGGTACGAGCAGTACTTC.

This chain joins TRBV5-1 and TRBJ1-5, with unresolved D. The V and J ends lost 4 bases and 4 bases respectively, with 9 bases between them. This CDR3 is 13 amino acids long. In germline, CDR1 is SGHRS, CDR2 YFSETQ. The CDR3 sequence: CASSLYSNQPQHF. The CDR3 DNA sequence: TGCGCCAGCAGCCTCTACAGTAATCAGCCCCAGCATTTT.

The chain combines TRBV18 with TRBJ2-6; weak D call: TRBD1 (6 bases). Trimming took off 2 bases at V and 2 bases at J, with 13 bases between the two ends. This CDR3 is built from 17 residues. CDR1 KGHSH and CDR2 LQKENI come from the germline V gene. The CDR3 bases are TGTGCCAGCTCACCATTGCAGGGGAACACTGGGGCCAACGTCCTGACTTTC. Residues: CASSPLQGNTGANVLTF.

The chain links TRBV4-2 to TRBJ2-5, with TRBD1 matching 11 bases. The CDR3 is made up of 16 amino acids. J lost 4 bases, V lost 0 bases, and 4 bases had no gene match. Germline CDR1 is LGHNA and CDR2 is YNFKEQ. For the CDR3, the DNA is TGTGCCAGCAGCCAAGATTTGGGACAGGGGGGAGAGACCCAGTACTTC. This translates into CASSQDLGQGGETQYF.

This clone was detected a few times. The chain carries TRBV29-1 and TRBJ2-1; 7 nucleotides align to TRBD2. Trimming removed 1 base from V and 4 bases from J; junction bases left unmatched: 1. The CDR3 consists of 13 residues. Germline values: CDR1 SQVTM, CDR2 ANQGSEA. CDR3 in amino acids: CSVEVGLYNEQFF. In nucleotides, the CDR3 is TGCAGCGTTGAAGTGGGACTATACAATGAGCAGTTCTTC.

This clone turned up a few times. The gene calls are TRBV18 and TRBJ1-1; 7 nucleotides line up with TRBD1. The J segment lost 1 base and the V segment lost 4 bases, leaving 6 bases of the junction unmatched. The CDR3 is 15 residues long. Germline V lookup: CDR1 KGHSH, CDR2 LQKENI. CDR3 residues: CASSLPGQRNTEAFF. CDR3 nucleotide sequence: TGTGCCAGCTCACTTCCGGGACAGAGGAACACTGAAGCTTTCTTT.

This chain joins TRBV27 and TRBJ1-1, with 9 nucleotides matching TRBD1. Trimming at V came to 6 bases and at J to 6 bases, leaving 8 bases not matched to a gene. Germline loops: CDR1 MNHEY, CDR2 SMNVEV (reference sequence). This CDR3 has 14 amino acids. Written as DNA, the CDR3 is TGTGCCAGCAGAAAACAGGGGGCCTACGCTGAAGCTTTCTTT. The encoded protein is CASRKQGAYAEAFF.

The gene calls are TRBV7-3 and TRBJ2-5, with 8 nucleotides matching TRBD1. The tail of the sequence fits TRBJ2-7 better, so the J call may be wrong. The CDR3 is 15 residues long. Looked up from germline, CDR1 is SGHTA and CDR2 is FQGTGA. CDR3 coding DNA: TGTGCCAGCAGCTTAACGGGCGGGACAGGCTACGAGCAGTACTTC. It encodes CASSLTGGTGYEQYF.